This T cell receptor (beta chain) was sequenced in a study of beta chain features in type 1 diabetes. Every bit of the isolated RNA underwent reverse transcription, so sequencing read expressed TCRB transcripts. Reads from naive, central memory and regulatory T cell samples averaged roughly 3.6 million. Profiling relied on immunoSEQ multiplex PCR, and the TCRdb table lists in-frame clones only, not all of them. The sample includes more than 300,000 clones, about 15% seen only once; the top ten take roughly 0.017%. A CD45RO/CCR7/CD25/CD127/CD95/CD27 panel sorted naive, central memory, regulatory and stem cell-like memory CD4+ cells. This clone appeared a few times. The CDR3 has 14 residues. CDR1 is SEHNR and CDR2 is FQNEAQ in the germline V gene (reference sequence). V was pared by 1 base and J by 1 base, with 6 bases between.

The chain has TRBV7-9 and TRBJ2-3; D gene ambiguous. Sequenced: naive CD4+ T cells from blood. This TCR came from a woman under 30 in good health. CDR3 nucleotides: TGTGCCAGCAGCTTAGGGAGCGGCACAGATACGCAGTATTTT. The encoded protein is CASSLGSGTDTQYF.